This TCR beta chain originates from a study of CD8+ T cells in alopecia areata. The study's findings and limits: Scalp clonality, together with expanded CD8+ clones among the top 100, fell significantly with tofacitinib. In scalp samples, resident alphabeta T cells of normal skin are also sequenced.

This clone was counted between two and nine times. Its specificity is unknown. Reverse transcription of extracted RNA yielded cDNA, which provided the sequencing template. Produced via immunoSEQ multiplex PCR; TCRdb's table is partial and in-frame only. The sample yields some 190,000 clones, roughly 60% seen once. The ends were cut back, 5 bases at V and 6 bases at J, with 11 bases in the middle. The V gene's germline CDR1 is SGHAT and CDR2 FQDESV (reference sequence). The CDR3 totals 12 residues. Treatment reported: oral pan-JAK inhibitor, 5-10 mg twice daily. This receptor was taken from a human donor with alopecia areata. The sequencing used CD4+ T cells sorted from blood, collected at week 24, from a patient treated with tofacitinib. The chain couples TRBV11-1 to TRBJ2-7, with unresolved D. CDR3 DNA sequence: TGTGCCAGCAGCCCCGATGATGGCGAGCAGTACTTC. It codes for CASSPDDGEQYF.